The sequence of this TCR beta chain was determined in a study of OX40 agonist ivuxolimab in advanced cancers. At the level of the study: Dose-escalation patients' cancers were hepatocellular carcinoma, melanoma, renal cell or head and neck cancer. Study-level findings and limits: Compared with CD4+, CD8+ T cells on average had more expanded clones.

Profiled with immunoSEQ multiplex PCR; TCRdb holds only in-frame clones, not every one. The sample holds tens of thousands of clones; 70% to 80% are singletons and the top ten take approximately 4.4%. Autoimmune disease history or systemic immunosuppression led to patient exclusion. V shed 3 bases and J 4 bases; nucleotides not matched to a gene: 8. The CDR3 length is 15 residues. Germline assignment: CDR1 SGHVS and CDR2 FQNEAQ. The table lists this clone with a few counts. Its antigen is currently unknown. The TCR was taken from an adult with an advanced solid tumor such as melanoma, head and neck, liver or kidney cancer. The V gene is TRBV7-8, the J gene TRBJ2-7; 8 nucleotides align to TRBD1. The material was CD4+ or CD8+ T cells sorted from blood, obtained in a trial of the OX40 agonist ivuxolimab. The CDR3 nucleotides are TGTGCCAGCAGCTTGTTAGGGACAGGTCTTTACGAGCAGTACTTC. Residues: CASSLLGTGLYEQYF.